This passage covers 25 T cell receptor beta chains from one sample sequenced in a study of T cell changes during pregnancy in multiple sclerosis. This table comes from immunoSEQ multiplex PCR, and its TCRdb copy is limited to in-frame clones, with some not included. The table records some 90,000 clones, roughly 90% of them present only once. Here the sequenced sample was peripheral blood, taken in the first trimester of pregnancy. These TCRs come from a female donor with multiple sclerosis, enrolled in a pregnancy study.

The CDR3 spells CASSEGREHTDTQYF. The DNA of the CDR3 is TGTGCCAGCAGTGAAGGGCGGGAGCATACAGATACGCAGTATTTT. The J gene is TRBJ2-3, the V gene TRBV6-1, with 7 bases lining up with TRBD2. The CDR3 runs to 15 residues. The germline CDR1 and CDR2 sequences are MNHNS and SASEGT. The J segment lost 3 bases and the V segment lost 1 base, leaving 4 bases of the junction unmatched.

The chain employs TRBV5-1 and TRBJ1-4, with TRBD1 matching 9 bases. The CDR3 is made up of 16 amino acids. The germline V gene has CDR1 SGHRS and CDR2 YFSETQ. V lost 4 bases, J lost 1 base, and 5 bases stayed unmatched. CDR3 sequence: CASSAGQGVTNEKLFF. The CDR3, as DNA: TGCGCCAGCAGCGCGGGACAGGGCGTAACTAATGAAAAACTGTTTTTT.

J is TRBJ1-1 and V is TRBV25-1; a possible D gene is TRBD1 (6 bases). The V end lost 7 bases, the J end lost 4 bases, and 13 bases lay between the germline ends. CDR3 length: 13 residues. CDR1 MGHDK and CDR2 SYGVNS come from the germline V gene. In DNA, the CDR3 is TGTGCCAGCATGGAAAGGGGGAGCACTGAAGCTTTCTTT. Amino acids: CASMERGSTEAFF.

CDR3 in amino acids: CASQRGGHNQPQHF. The DNA of the CDR3 is TGTGCCAGCCAGCGGGGGGGACACAATCAGCCCCAGCATTTT. The rearrangement links TRBV27 to TRBJ1-5, with a tentative D call TRBD1 (6 bases). V shed 8 bases and J shed 3 bases, with 14 bases lying between them. This CDR3 is 14 amino acids long. CDR1 MNHEY and CDR2 SMNVEV come from the germline V gene (reference sequence).

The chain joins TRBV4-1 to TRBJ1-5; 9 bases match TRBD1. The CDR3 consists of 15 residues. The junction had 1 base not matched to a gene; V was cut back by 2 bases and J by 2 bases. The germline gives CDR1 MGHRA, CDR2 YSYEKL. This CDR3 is CASSQRTGGNQPQHF. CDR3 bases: TGCGCCAGCAGCCAACGGACAGGGGGCAATCAGCCCCAGCATTTT.

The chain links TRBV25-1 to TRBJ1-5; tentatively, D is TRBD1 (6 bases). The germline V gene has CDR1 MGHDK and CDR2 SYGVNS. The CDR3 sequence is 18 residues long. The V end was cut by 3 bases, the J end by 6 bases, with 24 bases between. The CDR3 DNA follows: TGTGCCAGCAGTGAGGGGAAGGGGGGGCAGCCCGAAGGTCAGCCCCAGCATTTT. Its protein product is CASSEGKGGQPEGQPQHF.

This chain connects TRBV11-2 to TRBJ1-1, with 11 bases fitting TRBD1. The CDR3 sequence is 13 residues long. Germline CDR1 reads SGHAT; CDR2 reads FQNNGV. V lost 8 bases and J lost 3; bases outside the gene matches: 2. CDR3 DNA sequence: TGTGCCAGCGGGACAGGGGGGTACACTGAAGCTTTCTTT. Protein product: CASGTGGYTEAFF.

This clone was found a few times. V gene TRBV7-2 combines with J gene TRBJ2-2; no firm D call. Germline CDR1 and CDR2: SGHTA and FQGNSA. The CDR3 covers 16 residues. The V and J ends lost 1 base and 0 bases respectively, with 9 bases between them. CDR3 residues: CASSLGAPANTGELFF. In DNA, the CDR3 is TGTGCCAGCAGCTTAGGGGCTCCGGCGAACACCGGGGAGCTGTTTTTT.

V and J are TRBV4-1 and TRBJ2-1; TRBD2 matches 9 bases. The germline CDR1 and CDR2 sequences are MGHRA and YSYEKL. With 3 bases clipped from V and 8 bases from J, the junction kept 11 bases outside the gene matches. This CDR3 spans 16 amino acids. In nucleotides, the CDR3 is TGCGCCAGCAGCCATCCCCGTAGCGGGAGTGTAGATGAGCAGTTCTTC. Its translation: CASSHPRSGSVDEQFF.

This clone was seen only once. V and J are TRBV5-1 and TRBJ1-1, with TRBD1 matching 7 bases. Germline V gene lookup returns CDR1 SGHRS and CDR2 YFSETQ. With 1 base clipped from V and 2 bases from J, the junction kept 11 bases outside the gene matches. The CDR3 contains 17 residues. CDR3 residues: CASSLIAGQRSNTEAFF. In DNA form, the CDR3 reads TGCGCCAGCAGCTTGATAGCGGGACAGCGGTCTAACACTGAAGCTTTCTTT.

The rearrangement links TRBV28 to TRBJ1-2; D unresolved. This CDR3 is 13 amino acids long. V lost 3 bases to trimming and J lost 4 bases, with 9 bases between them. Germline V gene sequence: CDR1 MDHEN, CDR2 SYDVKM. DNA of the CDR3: TGTGCCAGCAGTTTTCGGGGATCCTATGGCTACACCTTC. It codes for CASSFRGSYGYTF.

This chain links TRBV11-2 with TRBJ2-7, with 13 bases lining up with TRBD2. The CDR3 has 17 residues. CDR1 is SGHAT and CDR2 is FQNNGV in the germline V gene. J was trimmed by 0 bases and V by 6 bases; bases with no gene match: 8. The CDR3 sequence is CASRFGTSGVSSYEQYF. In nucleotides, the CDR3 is TGTGCCAGCAGGTTCGGGACTAGCGGGGTGAGCTCCTACGAGCAGTACTTC.

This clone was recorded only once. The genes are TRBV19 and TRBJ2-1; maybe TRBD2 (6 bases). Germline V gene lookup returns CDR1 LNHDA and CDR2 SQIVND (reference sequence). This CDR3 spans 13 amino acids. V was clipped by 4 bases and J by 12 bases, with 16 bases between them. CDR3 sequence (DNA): TGTGCCAGTAGTACGGACTATTCGTGGGGGCAGTTCTTC. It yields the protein CASSTDYSWGQFF.

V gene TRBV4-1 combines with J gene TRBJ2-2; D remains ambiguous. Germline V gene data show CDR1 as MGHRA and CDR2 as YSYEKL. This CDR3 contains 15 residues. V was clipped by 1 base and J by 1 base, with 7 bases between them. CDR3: CASSQVAVNTGELFF. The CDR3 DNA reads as TGCGCCAGCAGCCAAGTAGCAGTGAACACCGGGGAGCTGTTTTTT.

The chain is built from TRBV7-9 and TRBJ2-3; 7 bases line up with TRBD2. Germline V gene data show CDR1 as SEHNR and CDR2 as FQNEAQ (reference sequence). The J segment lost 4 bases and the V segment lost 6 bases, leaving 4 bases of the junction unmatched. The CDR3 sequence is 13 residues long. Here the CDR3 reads CASRGGPPDTQYF. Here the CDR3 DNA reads TGTGCCAGCAGGGGAGGGCCCCCAGATACGCAGTATTTT. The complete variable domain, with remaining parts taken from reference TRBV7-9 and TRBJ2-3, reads DTGVSQNPRHKITKRGQNVTFRCDPISEHNRLYWYRQTLGQGPEFLTYFQNEAQLEKSRLLSDRFSAERPKGSFSTLEIQRTEQGDSAMYLCASRGGPPDTQYFGPGTRLTVL.

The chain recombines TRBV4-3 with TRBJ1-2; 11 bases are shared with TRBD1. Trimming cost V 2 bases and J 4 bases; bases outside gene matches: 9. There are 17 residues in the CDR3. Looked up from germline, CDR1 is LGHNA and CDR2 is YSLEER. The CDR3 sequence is CASSQIGQGAKGYGYTF. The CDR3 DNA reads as TGCGCCAGCAGCCAAATAGGACAGGGGGCGAAAGGCTATGGCTACACCTTC.

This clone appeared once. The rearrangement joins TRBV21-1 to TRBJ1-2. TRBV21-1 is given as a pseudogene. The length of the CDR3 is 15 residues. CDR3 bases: TGTGCCAGCAGCAAAGCAGAAATACTACACTATGGCTACACCTTC. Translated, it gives CASSKAEILHYGYTF.

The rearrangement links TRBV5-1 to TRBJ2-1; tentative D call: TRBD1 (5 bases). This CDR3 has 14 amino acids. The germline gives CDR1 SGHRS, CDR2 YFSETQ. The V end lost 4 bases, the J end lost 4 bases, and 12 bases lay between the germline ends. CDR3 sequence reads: CASSQQDGYNEQFF. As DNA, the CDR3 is TGCGCCAGCAGCCAACAGGACGGATACAATGAGCAGTTCTTC.

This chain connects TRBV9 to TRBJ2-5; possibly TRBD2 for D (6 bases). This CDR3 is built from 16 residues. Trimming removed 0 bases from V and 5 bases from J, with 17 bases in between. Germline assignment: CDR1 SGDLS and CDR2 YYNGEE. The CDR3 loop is CASSVVMEEGGETQYF. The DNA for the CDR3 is TGTGCCAGCAGCGTAGTTATGGAGGAGGGAGGTGAGACCCAGTACTTC.

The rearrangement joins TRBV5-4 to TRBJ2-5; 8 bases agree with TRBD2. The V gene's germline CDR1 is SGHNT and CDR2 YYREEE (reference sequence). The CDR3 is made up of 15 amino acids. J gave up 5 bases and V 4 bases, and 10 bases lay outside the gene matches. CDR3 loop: CASSQQAGDWETQYF. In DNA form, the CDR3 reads TGTGCCAGCAGCCAGCAAGCGGGAGATTGGGAGACCCAGTACTTC.

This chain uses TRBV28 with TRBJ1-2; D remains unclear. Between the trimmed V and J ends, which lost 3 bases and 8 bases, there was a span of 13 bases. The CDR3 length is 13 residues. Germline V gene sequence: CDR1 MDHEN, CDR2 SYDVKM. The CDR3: CASSLGQTRGYTF. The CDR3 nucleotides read TGTGCCAGCAGTTTGGGCCAGACCAGGGGCTACACCTTC.

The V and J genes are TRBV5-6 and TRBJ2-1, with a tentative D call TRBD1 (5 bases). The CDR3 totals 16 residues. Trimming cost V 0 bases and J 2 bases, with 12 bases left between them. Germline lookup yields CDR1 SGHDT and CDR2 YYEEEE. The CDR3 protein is CASSLGGRVAYNEQFF. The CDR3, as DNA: TGTGCCAGCAGCTTGGGGGGCAGGGTAGCCTACAATGAGCAGTTCTTC.

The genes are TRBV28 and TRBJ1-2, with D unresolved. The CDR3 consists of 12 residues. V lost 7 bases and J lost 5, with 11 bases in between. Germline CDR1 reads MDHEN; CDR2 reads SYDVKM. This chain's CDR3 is CASTPPGYGYTF. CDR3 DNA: TGTGCCAGCACCCCCCCAGGTTATGGCTACACCTTC.

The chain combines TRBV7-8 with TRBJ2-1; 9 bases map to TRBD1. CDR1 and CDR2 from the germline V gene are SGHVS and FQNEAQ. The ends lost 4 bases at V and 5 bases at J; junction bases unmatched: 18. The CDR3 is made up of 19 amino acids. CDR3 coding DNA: TGTGCCAGCAGCTCCAAGGTGTTGTGGGCGGGACAGGGAAACAATGAGCAGTTCTTC. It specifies CASSSKVLWAGQGNNEQFF.

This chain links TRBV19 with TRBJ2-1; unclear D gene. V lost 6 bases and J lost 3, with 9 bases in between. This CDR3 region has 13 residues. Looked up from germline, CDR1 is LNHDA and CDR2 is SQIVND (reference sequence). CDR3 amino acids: CASSLADYNEQFF. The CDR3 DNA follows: TGTGCCAGTAGCTTAGCTGACTACAATGAGCAGTTCTTC.